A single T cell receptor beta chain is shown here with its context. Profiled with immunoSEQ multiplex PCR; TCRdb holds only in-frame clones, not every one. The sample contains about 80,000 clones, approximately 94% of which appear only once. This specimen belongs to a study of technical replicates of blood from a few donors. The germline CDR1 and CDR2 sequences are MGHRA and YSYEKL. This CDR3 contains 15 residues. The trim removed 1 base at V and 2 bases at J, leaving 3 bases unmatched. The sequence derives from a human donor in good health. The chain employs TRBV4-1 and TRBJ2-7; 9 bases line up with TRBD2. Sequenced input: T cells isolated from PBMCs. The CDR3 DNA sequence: TGCGCCAGCAGCCAAGTTCTAGCGGGACCCTACGAGCAGTACTTC. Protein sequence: CASSQVLAGPYEQYF.